These 27 T cell receptor beta chains originate from one sample sequenced in a study of cytomegalovirus exposure and HLA in healthy donors. A multiplex PCR was run with 60 Vbeta primers and 13 Jbeta primers. Sequencing used immunoSEQ multiplex PCR; TCRdb keeps in-frame clones, though not all of them. The data contain over 70,000 clones, around 70% of them singletons. The sequencing input was PBMCs. These receptors were obtained from a human donor in good health.

This clone was detected once. The CDR3 loop is CSASFGTQYF. The DNA for the CDR3 is TGCAGTGCTAGTTTCGGGACCCAGTACTTC. This chain links TRBV20-1 with TRBJ2-5; D is ambiguous. V shed 3 bases and J shed 7 bases, with 6 bases lying between them. The germline V gene encodes CDR1 DFQATT and CDR2 SNEGSKA (reference sequence). The CDR3 contains 10 residues.

The chain couples TRBV7-9 to TRBJ1-2, with D possibly TRBD1 on 5 matching bases. Germline CDR1 reads SEHNR; CDR2 reads FQNEAQ (reference sequence). The V end was cut by 2 bases, the J end by 4 bases, with 14 bases between. CDR3 length: 15 amino acids. CDR3 bases: TGTGCCAGCAGCTTAACCTGGGGGGACTTCTATGGCTACACCTTC. Residues: CASSLTWGDFYGYTF. Using reference TRBV7-9 and TRBJ1-2 for the parts outside the CDR3, the full variable domain is DTGVSQNPRHKITKRGQNVTFRCDPISEHNRLYWYRQTLGQGPEFLTYFQNEAQLEKSRLLSDRFSAERPKGSFSTLEIQRTEQGDSAMYLCASSLTWGDFYGYTFGSGTRLTVV.

The gene calls are TRBV11-3 and TRBJ2-7; TRBD2 is a possible D gene (6 bases). V shed 5 bases and J shed 0 bases, with 11 bases lying between them. This CDR3 has 14 residues. CDR1 is SGHNT and CDR2 is YENEEA in the germline V gene. This CDR3 reads CASSPGLSSYEQYF. In DNA, the CDR3 is TGTGCCAGCAGCCCGGGACTTTCCTCCTACGAGCAGTACTTC.

The V and J genes are TRBV6-5 and TRBJ2-5; 9 nucleotides agree with TRBD1. The last part of the DNA fits TRBJ2-7 better; the J call may be wrong. Germline CDR1 MNHEY, CDR2 SVGAGI. The CDR3 totals 16 residues. The DNA for the CDR3 is TGTGCCAGCAGTTACACGAAGAAGACAGGGGGTGACGAGCAGTACTTC. Translated, it gives CASSYTKKTGGDEQYF.

The chain couples TRBV9 to TRBJ2-1; TRBD2 aligns across 8 bases. The CDR3 runs 15 residues. Germline V lookup: CDR1 SGDLS, CDR2 YYNGEE. The trim removed 4 bases at V and 9 bases at J, leaving 12 bases unmatched. The CDR3 coding sequence is TGTGCCAGCAGCACGACTAGCGCGATTGGTCGTGAGCAGTTCTTC. It codes for CASSTTSAIGREQFF.

This chain uses TRBV7-9 with TRBJ1-5; D uncertain. The length of the CDR3 is 15 residues. The germline gives CDR1 SEHNR, CDR2 FQNEAQ (reference sequence). V gave up 1 base and J gave up 4 bases, with 11 bases separating them. The CDR3 coding sequence is TGTGCCAGCAGCTTAGGTGACCCGGGGAATCAGCCCCAGCATTTT. Its translation: CASSLGDPGNQPQHF.

V and J are TRBV5-1 and TRBJ2-3; 7 nucleotides match TRBD1. In germline, CDR1 is SGHRS, CDR2 YFSETQ. Trimming removed 1 base from V and 4 bases from J; junction bases left unmatched: 3. This CDR3 has 14 residues. DNA for the CDR3: TGCGCCAGCAGCTTGTCGCAGGGGGCAGATACGCAGTATTTT. This gives the protein CASSLSQGADTQYF. Full variable domain (remainder filled in from reference TRBV5-1 and TRBJ2-3): KAGVTQTPRYLIKTRGQQVTLSCSPISGHRSVSWYQQTPGQGLQFLFEYFSETQRNKGNFPGRFSGRQFSNSRSEMNVSTLELGDSALYLCASSLSQGADTQYFGPGTRLTVL.

For the CDR3, the DNA is TGTGCCAGCACGTCAGCCAGCGGGAGGACCGGGGAGCTGTTTTTT. Protein sequence: CASTSASGRTGELFF. The rearrangement uses TRBV18 and TRBJ2-2; TRBD2 agrees at 9 bases. Germline V gives CDR1 KGHSH, CDR2 LQKENI. V lost 8 bases and J lost 5; bases outside the gene matches: 9. This CDR3 region has 15 residues.

This clone was seen only a few times. The rearrangement uses TRBV6-4 and TRBJ2-1, with D possibly TRBD2 on 7 matching bases. V lost 5 bases and J lost 8, with 19 bases in between. Germline CDR1 and CDR2: MRHNA and SNTAGT. This CDR3 is 15 amino acids long. CDR3 nucleotide sequence: TGTGCCAGCAGTATGACGGGAGGCTGGGGGCATGAGCAGTTCTTC. Residues: CASSMTGGWGHEQFF.

The J gene is TRBJ1-2, the V gene TRBV11-2; 7 nucleotides agree with TRBD1. The CDR3 totals 17 residues. The ends lost 1 base at V and 5 bases at J; junction bases unmatched: 13. In germline, CDR1 is SGHAT, CDR2 FQNNGV. Written as DNA, the CDR3 is TGTGCCAGCAGCTTAGGAGGGGGCGGAACGGATCTTTATGGCTACACCTTC. Amino acid sequence: CASSLGGGGTDLYGYTF.

The table lists this clone with a few counts. The chain has TRBV5-4 and TRBJ2-7; 9 nucleotides line up with TRBD1. Unmatched junction bases numbered 4, after V lost 0 bases and J lost 6 bases. CDR3 length: 14 residues. From germline, CDR1 is SGHNT and CDR2 YYREEE (reference sequence). The CDR3 DNA reads TGTGCCAGCAGCTTGGAGGGACAGGGATCCGAGCAGTACTTC. Its protein product is CASSLEGQGSEQYF.

The chain combines TRBV14 with TRBJ2-1, with 8 bases fitting TRBD2. Germline V gene lookup returns CDR1 SGHDN and CDR2 FVKESK. The CDR3 loop spans 16 amino acids. With V trimmed by 4 bases and J by 3 bases, 8 bases remained unmatched. The CDR3 protein is CASSLPGLGLYNEQFF. CDR3 sequence (DNA): TGTGCCAGCAGCCTCCCGGGACTAGGGCTCTACAATGAGCAGTTCTTC.

V usage is TRBV30 and J usage is TRBJ2-3; 7 nucleotides match TRBD1. Looked up from germline, CDR1 is GTSNPN and CDR2 is SVGIG (reference sequence). Germline trimming cut 2 bases from V and 6 bases from J; bases unmatched to any gene: 2. The CDR3 runs to 12 residues. CDR3 DNA sequence: TGTGCCTGGAGTCCACAGGGGGATACGCAGTATTTT. Protein sequence: CAWSPQGDTQYF.

The J gene is TRBJ2-3, the V gene TRBV5-1; 7 bases map to TRBD2. This CDR3 has 17 amino acids. The V and J ends lost 0 bases and 0 bases, in that order; junction bases with no gene match: 7. Per germline, CDR1 SGHRS and CDR2 YFSETQ. CDR3 amino acids: CASSLGATSLSTDTQYF. CDR3 DNA sequence: TGCGCCAGCAGCTTGGGGGCGACTAGCTTAAGCACAGATACGCAGTATTTT.

This clone was counted a few times. The gene calls are TRBV4-1 and TRBJ1-4, with 9 bases fitting TRBD1. The CDR3 runs 15 residues. Trimming removed 4 bases from V and 8 bases from J; junction bases left unmatched: 8. The V gene's germline CDR1 is MGHRA and CDR2 YSYEKL. In DNA, the CDR3 is TGCGCCAGCAGCCTCCCCGGGACAGGGAGGGAAAAACTGTTTTTT. It is translated as CASSLPGTGREKLFF.

The genes are TRBV5-1 and TRBJ1-6, with 7 bases aligning to TRBD1. V shed 1 base, J shed 5 bases, and the junction held 6 bases outside the gene matches. Germline CDR1 and CDR2: SGHRS and YFSETQ. CDR3 size: 16 residues. For the CDR3, the DNA is TGCGCCAGCAGCTTGCACCCAGGGGGGAATAATTCACCCCTCCACTTT. Residues: CASSLHPGGNNSPLHF.

The chain links TRBV5-4 to TRBJ2-1; 9 bases match TRBD2. There are 16 residues in the CDR3. V dropped 4 bases and J dropped 4; count of bases not matched to a gene: 9. The germline V gene encodes CDR1 SGHNT and CDR2 YYREEE (reference sequence). The CDR3 nucleotides read TGTGCCAGCAGCCTCAAACGAGCGGGAGGATACAATGAGCAGTTCTTC. Protein sequence: CASSLKRAGGYNEQFF.

V and J are TRBV6-6 and TRBJ2-1; TRBD1 agrees at 7 bases. Trimming cost V 6 bases and J 4 bases; bases outside gene matches: 12. Germline V gene sequence: CDR1 MNHNY, CDR2 SVGAGI (reference sequence). This CDR3 region has 16 residues. The CDR3 loop reads CASRAGQVGVYNEQFF. In DNA, the CDR3 is TGTGCCAGCAGAGCCGGACAGGTTGGGGTATACAATGAGCAGTTCTTC.

The chain joins TRBV11-3 to TRBJ2-7; 9 bases are shared with TRBD2. CDR3 length: 14 amino acids. The junction had 9 bases not matched to a gene; V was cut back by 6 bases and J by 6 bases. CDR1 and CDR2 (germline): SGHNT, YENEEA. The chain's CDR3 is CASSRTSDGGEQYF. The CDR3 DNA is TGTGCCAGCAGTAGGACTAGCGACGGCGGCGAGCAGTACTTC.

This chain links TRBV4-1 with TRBJ2-1; D possibly corresponds to TRBD2 (5 bases). V was cut by 2 bases and J by 7 bases, with 21 bases left in between. Germline V lookup: CDR1 MGHRA, CDR2 YSYEKL. The CDR3 is 17 residues long. CDR3 sequence reads: CASSQPSTGKSGNEQFF. The CDR3 nucleotides are TGCGCCAGCAGCCAACCGTCGACCGGGAAAAGTGGAAATGAGCAGTTCTTC.

This chain joins TRBV15 and TRBJ1-1, with a possible D match to TRBD1 (5 bases). Germline V gene data show CDR1 as LNHNV and CDR2 as YYDKDF (reference sequence). The germline V and J ends were trimmed by 0 bases and 5 bases, with 19 bases remaining between them. CDR3 length equals 17 residues. CDR3 nucleotides: TGTGCCACCAGCAGAGATCTTGGTAGGCGGGGCGGAACTGAAGCTTTCTTT. Its translation: CATSRDLGRRGGTEAFF.

This clone was detected a few times. In DNA form, the CDR3 reads TGCGCCAGCAGCTTGAGAGGTGGCATCCCGAACACTGAAGCTTTCTTT. This sequence encodes CASSLRGGIPNTEAFF. This rearrangement joins TRBV5-1 to TRBJ1-1; no clear D. The CDR3 contains 16 residues. Germline assignment: CDR1 SGHRS and CDR2 YFSETQ. Trimming left V 1 base short and J 1 base short, with 14 bases between. The full variable domain, rest sourced from reference TRBV5-1 and TRBJ1-1, is KAGVTQTPRYLIKTRGQQVTLSCSPISGHRSVSWYQQTPGQGLQFLFEYFSETQRNKGNFPGRFSGRQFSNSRSEMNVSTLELGDSALYLCASSLRGGIPNTEAFFGQGTRLTVV.

V is TRBV5-4 and J is TRBJ1-1; D call uncertain. The CDR3 totals 13 residues. Trimming took off 2 bases at V and 6 bases at J, with 11 bases between the two ends. The germline V gene has CDR1 SGHNT and CDR2 YYREEE (reference sequence). This chain's CDR3 is CASSFTMAAEAFF. The CDR3 bases are TGTGCCAGCAGCTTTACTATGGCGGCTGAAGCTTTCTTT.

J is TRBJ2-5 and V is TRBV7-2; D gene uncertain. Germline CDR1 SGHTA, CDR2 FQGNSA. V lost 5 bases and J lost 0, with 7 bases in between. The CDR3 length is 13 residues. CDR3 amino acids: CASSPSYQETQYF. CDR3 nucleotides: TGTGCCAGCAGCCCCTCGTACCAAGAGACCCAGTACTTC.

The chain is built from TRBV9 and TRBJ1-2, with D unclear. This CDR3 is built from 15 residues. The V gene's germline CDR1 is SGDLS and CDR2 YYNGEE. The germline V and J ends were trimmed by 0 bases and 0 bases, with 9 bases remaining between them. The CDR3 here is CASSVAGRSNYGYTF. The DNA of the CDR3 is TGTGCCAGCAGCGTAGCTGGGAGGTCTAACTATGGCTACACCTTC.

J is TRBJ2-5 and V is TRBV2; 7 bases are a match to TRBD2. This CDR3 comprises 13 residues. V lost 6 bases, J lost 11 bases, and 12 bases stayed unmatched. Germline CDR1 reads SNHLY; CDR2 reads FYNNEI. The CDR3 coding sequence is TGTGCCAGCAGCCTCAATTGGGGGGGTGAGCAGTACTTC. Its translation is CASSLNWGGEQYF.

The V gene is TRBV29-1, the J gene TRBJ2-5, with 7 bases identical to TRBD2. Germline V gene sequence: CDR1 SQVTM, CDR2 ANQGSEA. Trimming took 6 bases from V and 5 from J; bases not matched to a gene: 9. CDR3 length equals 13 residues. CDR3 loop: CSVSSGSWETQYF. The CDR3 region has the DNA TGCAGCGTCTCTAGCGGTTCTTGGGAGACCCAGTACTTC.